One and the same sample provided the 3 T cell receptor beta chains below, sequenced in a study of graft-versus-host responses after intestinal transplantation. Their target antigens are unknown. The method was immunoSEQ multiplex PCR; TCRdb's version includes in-frame clones alone and lacks a portion of them. The table includes some 100,000 clones, around 93% detected once. The material was unstimulated CD8+ T cells sorted from spleen or lymph node cells, obtained before transplant. These receptor sequences come from a human donor who was the organ donor for an intestinal transplant.

This clone was observed once. The chain combines TRBV6-6 with TRBJ1-2; TRBD1 matches at 9 bases. Germline V lookup: CDR1 MNHNY, CDR2 SVGAGI (reference sequence). This CDR3 has 14 amino acids. The V and J ends lost 6 bases and 6 bases, in that order; junction bases with no gene match: 8. The CDR3 nucleotides are TGTGCCAGCAGCTACCGGGACAGGGAAAATGGCTACACCTTC. Its protein product is CASSYRDRENGYTF.

The chain has TRBV28 and TRBJ2-5; TRBD2 matches at 10 bases. Trimming took 4 bases from V and 4 from J; bases not matched to a gene: 6. The germline gives CDR1 MDHEN, CDR2 SYDVKM. This CDR3 contains 15 residues. The DNA of the CDR3 is TGTGCCAGCAGTTCTGGGAGCGGGAGGGGAGAGACCCAGTACTTC. Translation: CASSSGSGRGETQYF.

This chain connects TRBV29-1 to TRBJ2-1, with 9 bases identical to TRBD2. V dropped 4 bases and J dropped 7; count of bases not matched to a gene: 5. CDR3 size: 13 residues. The V gene's germline CDR1 is SQVTM and CDR2 ANQGSEA. The CDR3 sequence: CSVAASGANEQFF. The CDR3 nucleotides are TGCAGCGTTGCCGCTAGCGGGGCAAATGAGCAGTTCTTC.